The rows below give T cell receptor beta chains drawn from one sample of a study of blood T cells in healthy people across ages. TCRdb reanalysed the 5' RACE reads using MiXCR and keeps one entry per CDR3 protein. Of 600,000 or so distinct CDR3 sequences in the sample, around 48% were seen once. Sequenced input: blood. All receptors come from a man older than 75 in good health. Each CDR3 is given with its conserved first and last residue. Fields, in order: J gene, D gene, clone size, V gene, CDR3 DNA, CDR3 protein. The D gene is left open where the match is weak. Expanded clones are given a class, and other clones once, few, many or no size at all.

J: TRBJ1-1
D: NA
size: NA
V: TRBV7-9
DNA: TGTGCCAGCAGCTTCTCTCAGGACACTGAAGCTTTCTTT
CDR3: CASSFSQDTEAFF

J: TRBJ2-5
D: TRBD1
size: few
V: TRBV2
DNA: TGTGCCAGCAGCCGGACAGGCACCCCGCAGTACTTC
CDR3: CASSRTGTPQYF

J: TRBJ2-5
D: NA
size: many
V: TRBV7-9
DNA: TGTGCCAGCAGCTGGTACCAAGAGACCCAGTACTTC
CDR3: CASSWYQETQYF

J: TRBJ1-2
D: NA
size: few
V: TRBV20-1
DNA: TGCAGTGCTAAGATCCCGGGACGGAAGAATCTAGGCAGAGGCTACACCTTC
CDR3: CSAKIPGRKNLGRGYTF

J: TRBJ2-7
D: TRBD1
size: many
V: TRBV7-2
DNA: TGTGCCAGCAGTTTGACCGGGACAGGGCGAACCTACGAGCAGTACTTC
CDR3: CASSLTGTGRTYEQYF

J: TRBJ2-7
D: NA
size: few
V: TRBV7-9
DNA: TGTGCCTCACGCGGGACAGCCCCCGAGCAGTACTTC
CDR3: CASRGTAPEQYF

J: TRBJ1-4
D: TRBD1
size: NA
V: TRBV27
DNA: TGTGCCAGCAGTTCATACAGGGGTCGGGATGAAAAACTGTTTTTT
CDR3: CASSSYRGRDEKLFF

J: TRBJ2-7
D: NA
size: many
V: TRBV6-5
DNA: TGTGCCACCAAGGTGGGCCCCTCCTACGAGCAGTACTTC
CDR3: CATKVGPSYEQYF

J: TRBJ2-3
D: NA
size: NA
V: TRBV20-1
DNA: TGCAGTGCTAGTTGGGGGGCAGAGGCAGATACGCAGTATTTT
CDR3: CSASWGAEADTQYF

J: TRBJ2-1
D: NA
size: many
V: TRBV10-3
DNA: TGTGCCATCAACAGGGTGGATGGCAATGAGCAGTTCTTC
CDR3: CAINRVDGNEQFF

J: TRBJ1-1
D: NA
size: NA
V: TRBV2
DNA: TGTGCCAGCAGTGAATATGGGCCACCAGTAGCAGCTTTCTTT
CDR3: CASSEYGPPVAAFF

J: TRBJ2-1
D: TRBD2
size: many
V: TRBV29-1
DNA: TGCAGCGTTGGCGGGAGCCACAATGAGCAGTTCTTC
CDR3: CSVGGSHNEQFF

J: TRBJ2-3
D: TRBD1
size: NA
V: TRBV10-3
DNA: TGTGCCATCAGTGGGAAAGGGAAACCGGGACAGGGGGGCACAGATACGCAGTATTTT
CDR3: CAISGKGKPGQGGTDTQYF

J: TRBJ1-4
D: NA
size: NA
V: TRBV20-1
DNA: TGCAGTGCTAAGACGGGGGCTAGTGAAAAACTGTTTTTT
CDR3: CSAKTGASEKLFF

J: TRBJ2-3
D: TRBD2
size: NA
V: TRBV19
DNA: TGTGCCAGTAGTAAGAGGTGGACTAGCGGGAGGACAGATACGCAGTATTTT
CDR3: CASSKRWTSGRTDTQYF

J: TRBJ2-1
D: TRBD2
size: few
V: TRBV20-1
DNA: TGCAGTGCTAGACCGAGCGGGGCCCGACCCGGTAATGAGCAGTTCTTC
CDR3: CSARPSGARPGNEQFF

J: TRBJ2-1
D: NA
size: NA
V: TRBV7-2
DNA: TGTGCCAGCAGCTTACTGGGGGCGGGAGATTATGAGCAGTTCTTC
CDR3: CASSLLGAGDYEQFF

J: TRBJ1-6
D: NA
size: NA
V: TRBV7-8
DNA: TGTGCCAGCAGCCCCCATCTCAGCTCCTATAATTCACCCCTCCACTTT
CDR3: CASSPHLSSYNSPLHF

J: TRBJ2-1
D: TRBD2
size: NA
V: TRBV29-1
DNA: TGCAGCGTTCGAGGAGCGGGGGGGCACGATGAGCAGTTCTTC
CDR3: CSVRGAGGHDEQFF

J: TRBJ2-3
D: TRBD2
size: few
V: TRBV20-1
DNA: TGCAGTGCTAGAGCGGGGGGTTTCACAGATACGCAGTATTTT
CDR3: CSARAGGFTDTQYF

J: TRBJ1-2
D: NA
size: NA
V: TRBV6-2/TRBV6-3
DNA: TGTGCCAGCAGCTTTGGCTATGGCTACACCTTC
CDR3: CASSFGYGYTF

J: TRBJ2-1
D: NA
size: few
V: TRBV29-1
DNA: TGCAGCGTTAATGAGGGCTCGGACAATGAGCAGTTCTTC
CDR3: CSVNEGSDNEQFF

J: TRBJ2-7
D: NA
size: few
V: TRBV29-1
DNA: TGCAGCGTTGAAAAGGGAGCGGGCTCCTACGAGCAGTACTTC
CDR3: CSVEKGAGSYEQYF

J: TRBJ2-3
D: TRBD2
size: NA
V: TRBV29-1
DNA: TGCAGCGTTGAACTAGCGGGAGGTGGAGGCACAGATACGCAGTATTTT
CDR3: CSVELAGGGGTDTQYF

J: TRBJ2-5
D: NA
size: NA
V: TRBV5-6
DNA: TGTGCCAGCAGCTCCGACAGTACCCGGGAGACCCAGTACTTC
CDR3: CASSSDSTRETQYF

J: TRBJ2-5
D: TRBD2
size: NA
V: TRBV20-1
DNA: TGCAGTGCTAGAGCCGGGAGGGGCCGGGAGACCCAGTACTTC
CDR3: CSARAGRGRETQYF

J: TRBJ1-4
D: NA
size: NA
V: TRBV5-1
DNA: TGCGCCAGCAGCCGGGGGACGGCAACTAATGAAAAACTGTTTTTT
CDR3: CASSRGTATNEKLFF

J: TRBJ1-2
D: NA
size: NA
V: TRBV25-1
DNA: TGTGCCAGCCTCGACCGGGATCCAAGCTATGGCTACACCTTC
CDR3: CASLDRDPSYGYTF

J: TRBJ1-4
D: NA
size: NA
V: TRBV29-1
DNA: TGCAGCGTGGAGGAAAAGACAGTATCCCAGGAAAAACTGTTTTTT
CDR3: CSVEEKTVSQEKLFF

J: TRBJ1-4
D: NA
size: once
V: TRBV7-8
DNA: TGTGCCAGCAGCGGGTGGACGGGGAGGCCTAATGAAAAACTGTTTTTT
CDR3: CASSGWTGRPNEKLFF

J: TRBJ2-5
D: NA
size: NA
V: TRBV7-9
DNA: TGTGCCAGCAGCCGAGAGGTGATCCAAGAGACCCAGTACTTC
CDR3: CASSREVIQETQYF